Each of the 8 T cell receptor beta chains below was sequenced from the same sample in a study of brain metastases from non-small cell lung cancer. Only in-frame clones appear in the TCRdb table, and some are missing; sequencing was by immunoSEQ multiplex PCR. The sample records thousands of clones, about 86% being singletons. The specimen was tissue from a brain metastasis. The receptors were sampled from a donor over 35 with non-small cell lung cancer.

The chain is built from TRBV12-3 or TRBV12-4 and TRBJ1-2; the match to TRBD1 covers 7 bases. Trimming at V came to 2 bases and at J to 8 bases, leaving 2 bases not matched to a gene. The length of the CDR3 is 12 residues. The CDR3 protein is CASSLRGQGYTF. For the CDR3, the DNA is TGTGCCAGCAGTTTAAGGGGGCAAGGCTACACCTTC.

The chain is built from TRBV3-1 (or the pseudogene TRBV3-2) and TRBJ2-1; the D gene is possibly TRBD1 (5 bases). This CDR3 contains 11 residues. Germline V lookup: CDR1 LGHDT, CDR2 YNNKEL (reference sequence). Trimming shortened V by 6 bases and J by 10 bases, and 10 bases separated the two germline ends. The CDR3 region has the DNA TGTGCCAGCAGAGGACACCTGGAGCAGTTCTTC. Its protein product is CASRGHLEQFF.

On this clone itself: The sample contains more than one DNA sequence encoding this CDR3. The rearrangement links TRBV5-4 to TRBJ2-2; D remains unclear. The CDR3 extends over 14 amino acids. V was shortened by 5 bases and J by 0 bases, with 8 bases between the two germline ends. CDR1 is SGHNT and CDR2 is YYREEE in the germline V gene (reference sequence). The CDR3 region has the DNA TGTGCCAGCAGAAGGCAGACGAACACCGGGGAGCTGTTTTTT. It yields the protein CASRRQTNTGELFF.

Judged by abundance, this clone is large. Other DNA sequences in this specimen translate into the identical CDR3. This sequence joins TRBV6-5 and TRBJ1-3; D remains unclear. Trimming pared 6 bases from V and 4 bases from J, leaving 13 bases between. The CDR3 spans 14 residues. Per germline, CDR1 MNHEY and CDR2 SVGAGI. The CDR3 bases are TGTGCCAGCAGGAACTTCATGGCCGGAAACACCATATATTTT. It codes for CASRNFMAGNTIYF.

The chain employs TRBV19 and TRBJ2-5; D may be TRBD1 or TRBD2 (5 bases each). V was shortened by 8 bases and J by 5 bases, with 18 bases between the two germline ends. Germline V CDR1 and CDR2: LNHDA, SQIVND (reference sequence). The CDR3 has 14 amino acids. The CDR3 bases are TGTGCCAGTTCCGGGACCCCCCGTCGGGAGACCCAGTACTTC. It is translated as CASSGTPRRETQYF.

The chain has TRBV30 and TRBJ1-1, with D uncertain. The length of the CDR3 is 16 residues. V shed 2 bases and J shed 1 base, with 17 bases lying between them. Germline values: CDR1 GTSNPN, CDR2 SVGIG (reference sequence). CDR3: CAWSHRRMFPNTEAFF. The DNA for the CDR3 is TGTGCCTGGAGTCACCGGAGGATGTTTCCGAACACTGAAGCTTTCTTT. Filled out from reference TRBV30 and TRBJ1-1, the complete variable domain reads SQTIHQWPATLVQPVGSPLSLECTVEGTSNPNLYWYRQAAGRGLQLLFYSVGIGQISSEVPQNLSASRPQDRQFILSSKKLLLSDSGFYLCAWSHRRMFPNTEAFFGQGTRLTVV.

As regards this clone: One base away lies a much larger clone, so this may be a sequencing read error. The chain couples TRBV9 to TRBJ2-1, with D possibly matching TRBD1 (5 bases). V was pared by 0 bases and J by 7 bases, with 14 bases between. Germline loops: CDR1 SGDLS, CDR2 YYNGEE. The CDR3 sequence is 15 residues long. The CDR3 DNA is TGTGCCAGCAGCGTAGGAAGAAACAGGTCTAATGAGCAGTTCTTC. It encodes CASSVGRNRSNEQFF.

This clone was found a few times. The rearrangement links TRBV9 to TRBJ1-2; a weak D match, TRBD1 (5 bases). Germline V gene data show CDR1 as SGDLS and CDR2 as YYNGEE. CDR3 length: 15 amino acids. Trimming stripped 1 base from V and 6 bases from J, with 16 bases between. For the CDR3, the DNA is TGTGCCAGCAGCGTACCGGGACGGAGTTTCGATGGCTACACCTTC. Its protein is CASSVPGRSFDGYTF.